The 5 T cell receptor beta chains presented below share a single source sample, sequenced in a study of T cell responses to AZD1222 COVID-19 vaccine. The data were produced by immunoSEQ multiplex PCR, yet TCRdb's version contains in-frame clones alone and is incomplete. This sample has about 160,000 clones, with 85% to 90% found just once. The sample here was peripheral blood, taken on day 0 of AZD1222 vaccination. The receptors originated from an adult in good health.

The J gene is TRBJ1-6, the V gene TRBV7-2, with D unclear. Germline values: CDR1 SGHTA, CDR2 FQGNSA. The CDR3 sequence is 15 residues long. V lost 1 base and J lost 6, with 10 bases in between. DNA for the CDR3: TGTGCCAGCAGCTTAGAGTTTACAGCTAATTCACCCCTCCACTTT. This gives the protein CASSLEFTANSPLHF. Supplemented by reference TRBV7-2 and TRBJ1-6, the full variable domain reads GAGVSQSPSNKVTEKGKDVELRCDPISGHTALYWYRQSLGQGLEFLIYFQGNSAPDKSGLPSDRFSAERTGGSVSTLTIQRTQQEDSAVYLCASSLEFTANSPLHFGNGTRLTVT.

The CDR3 spells CASSHSSYEQYF. CDR3 nucleotide sequence: TGTGCCAGCAGCCACAGTTCCTACGAGCAGTACTTC. This chain uses TRBV3-1 (or the pseudogene TRBV3-2) with TRBJ2-7; D is ambiguous. Deletions cut 3 bases from V and 1 base from J, with 4 bases between. CDR3 size: 12 residues. Per germline, CDR1 LGHDT and CDR2 YNNKEL (reference sequence).

This clone has a single count. This chain connects TRBV6-1 to TRBJ1-6; 7 bases fit TRBD1. Per the germline V gene, CDR1 is MNHNS and CDR2 is SASEGT. Losses at the gene ends were 1 base for V and 7 bases for J; bases not matched to a gene: 7. The CDR3 has 16 residues. The CDR3 DNA reads TGTGCCAGCAGTGAAGGAGCGGGCAGGGGGAATTCACCCCTCCACTTT. Protein product: CASSEGAGRGNSPLHF.

V is TRBV27 and J is TRBJ1-6; weak D call: TRBD1 (6 bases). Germline CDR1 is MNHEY and CDR2 is SMNVEV (reference sequence). The CDR3 is made up of 18 amino acids. V lost 7 bases to trimming and J lost 5 bases, with 24 bases between them. CDR3 sequence: CASTRGGGRVGDNSPLHF. The CDR3 bases are TGTGCCAGCACCCGAGGTGGGGGCAGGGTTGGAGATAATTCACCCCTCCACTTT.

This clone was seen a few times. CDR3 protein: CASSLDRAGANVLTF. The CDR3 DNA is TGTGCCAGCAGCTTAGATCGGGCCGGGGCCAACGTCCTGACTTTC. The V gene is TRBV11-2, the J gene TRBJ2-6; D gene unclear. There are 15 residues in the CDR3. Deletions cut 0 bases from V and 4 bases from J, with 7 bases between. Germline V gene data show CDR1 as SGHAT and CDR2 as FQNNGV.